The present T cell receptor beta chain was sequenced within a study of patients and donors after allogeneic stem cell transplantation. Per the germline V gene, CDR1 is SEHNR and CDR2 is FQNEAQ (reference sequence). The CDR3 is 14 residues long. The J segment lost 5 bases and the V segment lost 5 bases, leaving 5 bases of the junction unmatched. This clonotype has a count of ten or more. TCRdb re-derived calls from the RT-PCR reads in MiXCR, one entry per CDR3 protein. The table has 25,000 to 35,000 distinct CDR3 sequences, 6.8% seen once; the top ten hold approximately 35%. V gene TRBV7-9 combines with J gene TRBJ1-2; 10 nucleotides match TRBD1. This TCR came from a human donor who was either an allogeneic HSCT recipient or a stem cell or donor lymphocyte infusion donor (not recorded which). It is not recorded whose cells these are; they may come from a transplant donor. The sample was blood, either unsorted or a sorted T cell fraction (not recorded which). DNA of the CDR3: TGTGCCAGCAGCCCGACAGGGGGCTCATATGGCTACACCTTC. It translates to CASSPTGGSYGYTF. Supplemented by reference TRBV7-9 and TRBJ1-2, the full variable domain reads DTGVSQNPRHKITKRGQNVTFRCDPISEHNRLYWYRQTLGQGPEFLTYFQNEAQLEKSRLLSDRFSAERPKGSFSTLEIQRTEQGDSAMYLCASSPTGGSYGYTFGSGTRLTVV.